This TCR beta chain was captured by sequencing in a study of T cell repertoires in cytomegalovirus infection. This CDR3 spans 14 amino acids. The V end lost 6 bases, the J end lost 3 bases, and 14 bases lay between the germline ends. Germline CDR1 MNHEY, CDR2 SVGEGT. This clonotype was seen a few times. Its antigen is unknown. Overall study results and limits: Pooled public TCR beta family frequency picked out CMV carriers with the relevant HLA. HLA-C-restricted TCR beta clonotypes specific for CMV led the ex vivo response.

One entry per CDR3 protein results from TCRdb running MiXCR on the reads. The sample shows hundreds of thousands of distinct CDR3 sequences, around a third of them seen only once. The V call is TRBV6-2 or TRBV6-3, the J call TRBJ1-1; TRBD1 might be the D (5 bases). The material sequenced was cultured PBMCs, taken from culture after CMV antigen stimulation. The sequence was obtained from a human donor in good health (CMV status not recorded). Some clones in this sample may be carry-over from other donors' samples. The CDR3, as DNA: TGTGCCAGCAGCGATCGGGGGGGGGACACTGAAGCTTTCTTT. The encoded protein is CASSDRGGDTEAFF.